One and the same sample provided the 11 T cell receptor beta chains below, sequenced in a study of graft-versus-host responses after intestinal transplantation. Their recognized antigens are unknown. Sequencing was performed with immunoSEQ multiplex PCR; in TCRdb, only in-frame clones are kept and a portion is missing. This table holds roughly 130,000 clones, about nine tenths found once. Material: unstimulated CD4+ T cells sorted from spleen or lymph node cells, obtained before intestinal transplant. The receptors stem from a human donor who received an intestinal transplant.

Here the CDR3 DNA reads TGCGCCAGCAGCTTGTCGGTAGCGGGAGCCCCCGGGGAGCTGTTTTTT. Encoded protein: CASSLSVAGAPGELFF. The chain has TRBV5-1 and TRBJ2-2; TRBD2 agrees at 9 bases. The V segment lost 1 base and the J segment 6 bases; nucleotides outside the gene matches: 7. Germline CDR1 and CDR2: SGHRS and YFSETQ. CDR3 length: 16 amino acids.

The J gene is TRBJ2-1, the V gene TRBV6-1; 10 nucleotides line up with TRBD2. This CDR3 has 16 amino acids. Per germline, CDR1 MNHNS and CDR2 SASEGT. Germline trimming cut 2 bases from V and 4 bases from J; bases unmatched to any gene: 5. DNA for the CDR3: TGTGCCAGCAGTGAATTGAATAGCGGGGGGTACAATGAGCAGTTCTTC. It translates to CASSELNSGGYNEQFF.

The CDR3 loop reads CASSPRNQPQHF. CDR3 in DNA: TGTGCCAGCAGCCCCCGGAATCAGCCCCAGCATTTT. J is TRBJ1-5 and V is TRBV7-2; D unresolved. V dropped 5 bases and J dropped 4 bases, with 6 bases sitting between them. The CDR3 extends over 12 amino acids. Germline V gene data show CDR1 as SGHTA and CDR2 as FQGNSA.

The chain's CDR3 is CASSLDGGGIYEQYF. CDR3 DNA: TGTGCCAGCAGCTTAGATGGCGGGGGAATCTACGAGCAGTACTTC. The chain uses TRBV7-2 and TRBJ2-7, with 7 bases identical to TRBD2. There are 15 residues in the CDR3. CDR1 is SGHTA and CDR2 is FQGNSA in the germline V gene. Trimming cost V 1 base and J 3 bases; bases outside gene matches: 6.

The chain has TRBV5-1 and TRBJ2-7; D not resolved. CDR1 and CDR2 from the germline V gene are SGHRS and YFSETQ. The CDR3 sequence is 13 residues long. Trimming took 4 bases from V and 2 from J, leaving 10 bases between them. The CDR3 DNA is TGCGCCAGCAGCGCCGCAGGAGCCTACGAGCAGTACTTC. Amino acid sequence: CASSAAGAYEQYF.

This clone is a singleton in its sample. The chain employs TRBV15 and TRBJ2-2; D is uncertain. The V end lost 5 bases, the J end lost 5 bases, and 12 bases lay between the germline ends. Germline CDR1 reads LNHNV; CDR2 reads YYDKDF (reference sequence). The CDR3 extends over 14 amino acids. CDR3 coding DNA: TGTGCCACCAGCGAGACCGACCCGACCGGGGAGCTGTTTTTT. Translation gives CATSETDPTGELFF.

This rearrangement joins TRBV9 to TRBJ1-1; the D gene is possibly TRBD1 (6 bases). Germline values: CDR1 SGDLS, CDR2 YYNGEE. This CDR3 is built from 16 residues. V shed 0 bases and J shed 9 bases, with 21 bases lying between them. The CDR3 loop is CASSVEVYGQGIQAFF. Here the CDR3 DNA reads TGTGCCAGCAGCGTAGAGGTTTATGGGCAGGGGATACAAGCTTTCTTT.

The J gene is TRBJ1-1, the V gene TRBV13, with D perhaps TRBD1 (5 bases). V was clipped by 2 bases and J by 4 bases, with 14 bases between them. Germline V gene data show CDR1 as PRHDT and CDR2 as FYEKMQ (reference sequence). This CDR3 has 15 amino acids. CDR3 in amino acids: CASSLSPAGRTEAFF. The CDR3 DNA is TGTGCCAGCAGCTTATCCCCCGCAGGGCGCACTGAAGCTTTCTTT.

The chain links TRBV5-1 to TRBJ2-2; D not certain. This CDR3 spans 13 amino acids. Trimming cost V 0 bases and J 6 bases, with 6 bases left between them. The germline CDR1 and CDR2 sequences are SGHRS and YFSETQ. The CDR3 bases are TGCGCCAGCAGCTTGGGTGTCGCCGGGGAGCTGTTTTTT. Residues: CASSLGVAGELFF.

CDR3 loop: CASSVGQDYGYTF. CDR3 nucleotide sequence: TGTGCCAGCAGCGTAGGACAGGACTATGGCTACACCTTC. The V gene is TRBV9, the J gene TRBJ1-2, with D tentatively TRBD1 (6 bases). The V end lost 0 bases, the J end lost 3 bases, and 6 bases lay between the germline ends. The germline gives CDR1 SGDLS, CDR2 YYNGEE. The CDR3 consists of 13 residues.

V is TRBV15 and J is TRBJ2-7; 7 bases align to TRBD2. The V and J ends lost 5 bases and 5 bases, in that order; junction bases with no gene match: 6. This CDR3 has 13 amino acids. In germline, CDR1 is LNHNV, CDR2 YYDKDF (reference sequence). CDR3 DNA sequence: TGTGCCACCAGCCCCCGACTAGCCCACGAGCAGTACTTC. This encodes CATSPRLAHEQYF.